This paragraph covers one T cell receptor beta chain sequence. Its antigen is not identified. This specimen comes from a study of T cell repertoires in cytomegalovirus infection. Study conclusions and caveats: Within the response measured ex vivo, HLA-C-restricted CMV-specific TCR beta clonotypes were dominant.

One entry per CDR3 protein results from TCRdb running MiXCR on the reads. The sample lists 400,000 to 600,000 distinct CDR3 sequences; 42% were seen once. Trimming pared 2 bases from V and 1 base from J, leaving 6 bases between. The CDR3 runs to 13 residues. Germline loops: CDR1 SGHDT, CDR2 YYEEEE. The clonotype comes from a human donor in good health (CMV status not recorded). Some clones in this sample may be carry-over from other donors' samples. The source material was cultured PBMCs, sampled from culture after CMV antigen stimulation. V usage is TRBV5-6 and J usage is TRBJ1-1, with no clear D. The CDR3: CASSFLRNTEAFF. The CDR3 DNA reads TGTGCCAGCAGCTTTCTCAGGAACACTGAAGCTTTCTTT.